Listed here are 5 T cell receptor beta chains from one sample, sequenced in a study of blood T cell repertoires in COVID-19. Repertoires were generated with immunoSEQ multiplex PCR, while TCRdb's copy carries only in-frame clones and drops some. The sample lists over 350,000 clones; around 87% were seen once. Sequenced sample: PBMCs or T cells enriched from blood (not recorded which). The receptors were sampled from a woman between 50 and 59 years old who had recovered from COVID-19.

The chain employs TRBV9 and TRBJ1-6; no clear D gene. This CDR3 is 16 amino acids long. CDR1 and CDR2 from the germline V gene are SGDLS and YYNGEE. The V end lost 0 bases, the J end lost 13 bases, and 20 bases lay between the germline ends. The CDR3 sequence is CASSVGRRTPNDPLHF. Here the CDR3 DNA reads TGTGCCAGCAGCGTAGGCAGGCGAACCCCTAACGACCCCCTCCACTTT.

Only one count was recorded for this clone. V gene TRBV7-2 combines with J gene TRBJ1-1; D perhaps matches TRBD1 (5 bases). The germline CDR1 and CDR2 sequences are SGHTA and FQGNSA. This CDR3 is built from 13 residues. Deletions cut 2 bases from V and 6 bases from J, with 10 bases between. The CDR3 DNA reads as TGTGCCAGCAGCTTAACTCGGGGGTCTGAAGCTTTCTTT. This codes for CASSLTRGSEAFF.

The chain links TRBV5-6 to TRBJ1-1; 9 bases fit TRBD1. The V gene's germline CDR1 is SGHDT and CDR2 YYEEEE. The CDR3 spans 14 residues. V lost 3 bases, J lost 11 bases, and 11 bases stayed unmatched. For the CDR3, the DNA is TGTGCCAGCAGCTACGAACAGGGGGCATTGTATGCTTTCTTT. Amino acid sequence: CASSYEQGALYAFF.

This chain links TRBV19 with TRBJ2-7; D gene ambiguous. The CDR3 is 12 amino acids. Per germline, CDR1 LNHDA and CDR2 SQIVND (reference sequence). Trimming stripped 6 bases from V and 4 bases from J, with 10 bases between. The CDR3 bases are TGTGCCAGTAGAGGTACAGAATACGAGCAGTACTTC. It is translated as CASRGTEYEQYF.

The chain has TRBV5-1 and TRBJ2-7; D may be TRBD1 (5 bases). Trimming removed 4 bases at V and 6 bases at J, with 20 bases between. The V gene's germline CDR1 is SGHRS and CDR2 YFSETQ. This CDR3 spans 15 amino acids. CDR3 residues: CASSPTVQGQLEQYF. CDR3 sequence (DNA): TGCGCCAGCAGCCCCACAGTTCAGGGCCAGCTCGAGCAGTACTTC. Full variable domain (missing parts from reference TRBV5-1 and TRBJ2-7): KAGVTQTPRYLIKTRGQQVTLSCSPISGHRSVSWYQQTPGQGLQFLFEYFSETQRNKGNFPGRFSGRQFSNSRSEMNVSTLELGDSALYLCASSPTVQGQLEQYFGPGTRLTVT.